This TCR beta chain appears in the sequencing data of a study of shared clonotypes between healthy human individuals. The study, taken as a whole, reports: Against clonotypes common to all four donors, non-shared ones had lower generation probabilities. Among a handful of donors, approximately 5% of naive CD4 clonotypes were found in common.

As to this clone: Its antigen is unidentified.

Each subset's genomic DNA was shared equally among a number of immunoSEQ plates. DNA at 200 ng, around 30,000 T cell genomes, went into sorted-subset replicate PCRs. Produced via immunoSEQ multiplex PCR; TCRdb's table is partial and in-frame only. The sample comprises over 1.5 million clones, around 98% of which are singletons, and about 0.45% rests with the top ten. Germline V gene sequence: CDR1 SGHNT, CDR2 YYREEE (reference sequence). This CDR3 region has 15 residues. After removal of 5 bases from V and 4 bases from J, the junction contained 12 bases not matched to a gene. This sequence was found in a man aged 30 to 39 in good health. This chain joins TRBV5-4 and TRBJ2-7, with 7 bases that match TRBD2. Sample: naive CD4+ T cells sorted from blood. Specified subset: CD45RA+ positively selected. CDR3 amino acids: CASSTAGGFPYEQYF. In DNA form, the CDR3 reads TGTGCCAGCAGTACTGCCGGGGGGTTCCCTTACGAGCAGTACTTC.